This TCR beta chain was documented in a study of T-cell memory formation after mild COVID-19. Study findings and constraints: Cross-reactive memory seemingly joined, as some responding clones were found in pre-infection memory. Among clones peaking at day 37 in the second wave, SARS-CoV-2 specificity remained unconfirmed.

The V gene's germline CDR1 is SGHVS and CDR2 FNYEAQ. V lost 5 bases to trimming and J lost 2 bases; unmatched junction nucleotides: 5. The CDR3 runs 14 residues. Note on this clonotype: Its antigen is unidentified.

TCRalpha and TCRbeta libraries used 5'RACE with constant-segment primers and UMIs. A single record per CDR3 protein comes from TCRdb applying MiXCR to the 5' RACE reads. Of hundreds of thousands of distinct CDR3 sequences listed, about 16% are singletons. The clonotype was recovered from a man between 18 and 29 years old who had mild COVID-19 (a few samples of this study predate the infection). Cell type and time point are not known. This sequence joins TRBV7-6 and TRBJ2-5, with 7 bases that match TRBD2. Sequencing was done on a sample of PBMCs or a T cell subset sorted from them (not recorded which). The CDR3 coding sequence is TGTGCCAGCAGCCCCGGGACTAAGCAAGAGACCCAGTACTTC. Amino acids: CASSPGTKQETQYF.